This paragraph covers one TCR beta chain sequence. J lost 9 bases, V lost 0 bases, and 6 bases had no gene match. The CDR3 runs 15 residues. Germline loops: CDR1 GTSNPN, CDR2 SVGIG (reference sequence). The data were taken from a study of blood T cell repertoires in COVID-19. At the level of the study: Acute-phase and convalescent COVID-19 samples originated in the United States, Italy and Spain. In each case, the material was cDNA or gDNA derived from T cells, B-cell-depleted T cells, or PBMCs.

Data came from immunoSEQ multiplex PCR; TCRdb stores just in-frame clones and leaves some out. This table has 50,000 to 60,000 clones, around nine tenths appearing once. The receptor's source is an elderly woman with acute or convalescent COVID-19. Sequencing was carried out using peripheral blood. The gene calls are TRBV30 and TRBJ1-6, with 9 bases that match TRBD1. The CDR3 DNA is TGTGCCTGGAGTGTACGGGGACAGGGCATTTCACCCCTCCACTTT. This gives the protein CAWSVRGQGISPLHF.